This TCR beta chain is drawn from a study of early T cells in non-severe SARS-CoV-2 infection. The overall study: The chains were unpaired, and the sequenced material was bulk RNA from unsorted whole blood. Study-level results: Anti-spike CD8 specificities were favored by VDJdb matching, whose results missed private and CD4 specificities.

Trimming removed 5 bases from V and 6 bases from J, with 17 bases in between. CDR1 is KGHSH and CDR2 is LQKENI in the germline V gene. There are 14 residues in the CDR3. This clonotype was detected ten times or more. The antigen is unknown. cDNA molecules, individually, were tagged with unique molecular identifiers. TCRdb re-called the 5' RACE reads through MiXCR, storing one row per CDR3 protein. The profile shows 25,000 to 30,000 distinct CDR3 sequences, about 4.5% of them singletons. This chain links TRBV18 with TRBJ2-7; D unclear. The sequence was obtained from an adult who was a healthcare worker with PCR-confirmed SARS-CoV-2 infection or an uninfected control (not recorded which). Material: whole blood. The CDR3 DNA follows: TGTGCCAGCTCAAAGAGGCAGACTTCTGGCGAGCAGTACTTC. Amino acids: CASSKRQTSGEQYF.